One sample yielded the 16 T cell receptor beta chains listed below, sequenced in a study of T cell repertoires in cytomegalovirus infection. These receptors have no known antigen. TCRdb re-analysed the reads in MiXCR, keeping a single row per CDR3 protein. The sample lists roughly 730,000 distinct CDR3 sequences, about 33% occurring once. The source was cultured PBMCs, collected from culture after CMV antigen stimulation. All receptors derive from a human donor in good health (CMV status not recorded). Some clones in this sample may be carry-over from other donors' samples.

This clonotype was counted only a few times. V gene TRBV6-1 combines with J gene TRBJ1-2; D might be TRBD1 (6 bases). This CDR3 is 13 amino acids long. The V and J ends lost 6 bases and 7 bases respectively, with 15 bases between them. CDR1 and CDR2 (germline): MNHNS, SASEGT. CDR3 sequence: CASRPMGAGGYTF. As DNA, the CDR3 is TGTGCCAGCAGACCCATGGGGGCAGGTGGCTACACCTTC.

The genes are TRBV5-6 and TRBJ2-1; 12 bases are shared with TRBD1. Trimming cost V 2 bases and J 8 bases; bases outside gene matches: 5. Germline loops: CDR1 SGHDT, CDR2 YYEEEE. The CDR3 consists of 15 residues. CDR3 coding DNA: TGTGCCAGCAGCTTTCCGGGACAGGGGGCCCATGAGCAGTTCTTC. Its translation is CASSFPGQGAHEQFF.

This clonotype has ten or more counts. This chain joins TRBV7-8 and TRBJ1-1; a possible D gene is TRBD1 (5 bases). The CDR3 is made up of 16 amino acids. Trimming left V 6 bases short and J 2 bases short, with 19 bases between. Germline V gene sequence: CDR1 SGHVS, CDR2 FQNEAQ. The CDR3 spells CASSQGVGIVNTEAFF. The CDR3 coding sequence is TGTGCCAGCAGTCAAGGGGTGGGGATCGTAAACACTGAAGCTTTCTTT.

This clonotype was seen more than once but under ten times. For the CDR3, the DNA is TGTGCCAGTAGTGGGCGACTAGCGGATGAGCAGTTCTTC. Its protein is CASSGRLADEQFF. The chain employs TRBV19 and TRBJ2-1; 9 positions match TRBD2. V trimming: 5 bases; J trimming: 8 bases; junction bases outside the gene matches: 4. In germline, CDR1 is LNHDA, CDR2 SQIVND (reference sequence). The length of the CDR3 is 13 residues.

The V and J genes are TRBV6-1 and TRBJ1-5; tentatively, D is TRBD1 (6 bases). The CDR3 runs 15 residues. Germline CDR1 MNHNS, CDR2 SASEGT. Trimming cost V 6 bases and J 0 bases, with 12 bases left between them. CDR3 region: CASRPGGHSNQPQHF. The DNA of the CDR3 is TGTGCCAGCAGGCCCGGGGGGCATAGCAATCAGCCCCAGCATTTT.

V gene TRBV11-2 combines with J gene TRBJ2-5, with D hard to call. Germline V gene data show CDR1 as SGHAT and CDR2 as FQNNGV. Between the trimmed V and J ends, which lost 8 bases and 5 bases, there was a span of 9 bases. The CDR3 has 11 residues. The CDR3 spells CASARSETQYF. The CDR3 nucleotides read TGTGCCAGCGCCCGATCGGAGACCCAGTACTTC.

This clonotype was found many times. This sequence joins TRBV11-2 and TRBJ2-6; D is unclear. The CDR3 contains 13 residues. Trimming pared 6 bases from V and 1 base from J, leaving 4 bases between. The V gene's germline CDR1 is SGHAT and CDR2 FQNNGV. CDR3 in amino acids: CASRPSGANVLTF. The CDR3 DNA sequence: TGTGCCAGCAGGCCGTCTGGGGCCAACGTCCTGACTTTC.

The chain links TRBV5-6 to TRBJ2-7; TRBD1 might be the D (5 bases). Germline V gene data show CDR1 as SGHDT and CDR2 as YYEEEE. The CDR3 is 19 amino acids. Trimming removed 0 bases from V and 3 bases from J, with 25 bases in between. CDR3 loop: CASSLARAGWRPESYEQYF. The CDR3 DNA follows: TGTGCCAGCAGCTTGGCTCGGGCAGGGTGGCGGCCCGAGAGCTACGAGCAGTACTTC.

This clonotype was counted only a few times. The chain carries TRBV11-1 and TRBJ1-6; TRBD1 agrees at 8 bases. The CDR3 runs to 14 residues. Germline lookup yields CDR1 SGHAT and CDR2 FQDESV (reference sequence). Losses at the gene ends were 5 bases for V and 7 bases for J; bases not matched to a gene: 4. Here the CDR3 reads CASSPDRENSPLHF. Here the CDR3 DNA reads TGTGCCAGCAGCCCGGACAGGGAGAATTCACCCCTCCACTTT.

This clonotype was observed a few times. The chain links TRBV12-3 or TRBV12-4 to TRBJ1-1, with no clear D. The CDR3 sequence is 15 residues long. Trimming pared 5 bases from V and 4 bases from J, leaving 17 bases between. CDR3 protein: CASSQESGVGTEAFF. In DNA, the CDR3 is TGTGCCAGCAGTCAAGAGTCGGGAGTCGGCACTGAAGCTTTCTTT.

In this sample, this clonotype turned up a few times. The J gene is TRBJ2-1, the V gene TRBV7-2, with D perhaps TRBD2 (6 bases). The V gene's germline CDR1 is SGHTA and CDR2 FQGNSA. The CDR3 is 15 residues long. V was clipped by 7 bases and J by 1 base, with 14 bases between them. The CDR3 loop is CASKTREVSYNEQFF. In nucleotides, the CDR3 is TGTGCCAGCAAAACCAGGGAGGTGTCCTACAATGAGCAGTTCTTC.

The chain combines TRBV7-2 with TRBJ1-5; 9 positions match TRBD1. V trimming: 5 bases; J trimming: 7 bases; junction bases outside the gene matches: 12. CDR1 is SGHTA, CDR2 FQGNSA, per germline. The CDR3 sequence is 16 residues long. This CDR3 is CASSPRQGVAGQPQHF. The DNA for the CDR3 is TGTGCCAGCAGCCCAAGACAGGGGGTTGCGGGCCAGCCCCAGCATTTT. The entire variable domain, with the rest obtained from reference TRBV7-2 and TRBJ1-5, is as follows: GAGVSQSPSNKVTEKGKDVELRCDPISGHTALYWYRQSLGQGLEFLIYFQGNSAPDKSGLPSDRFSAERTGGSVSTLTIQRTQQEDSAVYLCASSPRQGVAGQPQHFGDGTRLSIL.

V is TRBV15 and J is TRBJ1-5; no reliable D call. Deletions cut 1 base from V and 1 base from J, with 14 bases between. This CDR3 is built from 17 residues. Germline V CDR1 and CDR2: LNHNV, YYDKDF (reference sequence). CDR3 loop: CATSRGHFDPSNQPQHF. DNA of the CDR3: TGTGCCACCAGCAGAGGACACTTTGACCCGAGCAATCAGCCCCAGCATTTT.

The chain links TRBV5-3 to TRBJ2-3; D gene unclear. TRBV5-3 has ORF status, its function being uncertain. V gave up 8 bases and J gave up 2 bases, with 15 bases separating them. This CDR3 has 14 amino acids. CDR3 nucleotide sequence: TGTGCCAGCACCCCAGTTGGGGACACAGATACGCAGTATTTT. Encoded protein: CASTPVGDTDTQYF.

This clonotype occurred a few times. The chain uses TRBV7-8 and TRBJ1-1; tentative D call: TRBD1 (6 bases). Trimming shortened V by 10 bases and J by 3 bases, and 12 bases separated the two germline ends. Germline CDR1 reads SGHVS; CDR2 reads FQNEAQ. There are 12 residues in the CDR3. The CDR3 region is CATRTEDTEAFF. The DNA for the CDR3 is TGTGCCACCCGGACAGAGGACACTGAAGCTTTCTTT.

In its sample, this clonotype was seen a few times. CDR3 bases: TGCGCCAGCAGCCGAACCGCGGGGGGGGGCTACGAGCAGTACTTC. The encoded protein is CASSRTAGGGYEQYF. The chain is built from TRBV4-3 and TRBJ2-7, with 9 bases lining up with TRBD2. This CDR3 is 15 amino acids long. V was pared by 4 bases and J by 3 bases, with 7 bases of the junction left unmatched. Germline V gene sequence: CDR1 LGHNA, CDR2 YSLEER.